Detailed here is one T cell receptor beta chain. CDR1 is SEHNR and CDR2 is FQNEAQ in the germline V gene (reference sequence). V was cut by 5 bases and J by 6 bases, with 17 bases left in between. The CDR3 runs 15 residues. This entry comes from a study of Ad26.COV2.S vaccination and SARS-CoV-2 variants. Assay: immunoSEQ multiplex PCR; the TCRdb copy retains only in-frame clones and omits some. The data hold about 500,000 clones, with 80% to 90% observed a single time. The treatment: about 20 received Ad26.COV2.S at low or high dose, single or two shots; about 5 received placebo; per-sample allocation not given. Day 63 after the first vaccine or placebo injection was the time point for sampling.

The chain recombines TRBV7-9 with TRBJ2-1; D is uncertain. The clonotype was recovered from a person aged 18 to 59 who received the Ad26.COV2.S COVID-19 vaccine or a placebo. The sample here was peripheral blood, taken in a trial of Ad26.COV2.S vaccine versus placebo. The CDR3 nucleotides are TGTGCCAGCAGCGCACCCCGGCGGCCTCTCAATGAGCAGTTCTTC. Encoded protein: CASSAPRRPLNEQFF.